These 9 T cell receptor beta chains came from one sample sequenced in a study of blood T cell repertoires in COVID-19. The table came from immunoSEQ multiplex PCR; TCRdb's copy has only in-frame clones and leaves some out. The repertoire includes some 170,000 clones, about 86% of them detected once, and under 15% sits in the top ten. The sequencing input was peripheral blood. The receptors shown here come from a woman between 65 and 79 years old with COVID-19, enrolled during active disease.

V usage is TRBV6-2 or TRBV6-3 and J usage is TRBJ1-5; 8 nucleotides align to TRBD1. Per germline, CDR1 MNHEY and CDR2 SVGEGT. The CDR3 extends over 14 amino acids. After removal of 5 bases from V and 7 bases from J, the junction contained 7 bases not matched to a gene. The CDR3 DNA sequence: TGTGCCAGCAGTGACGGACAGGGAGGGCAGCCCCAGCATTTT. Translation: CASSDGQGGQPQHF.

V is TRBV10-3 and J is TRBJ1-2; tentatively, D is TRBD1 (6 bases). V shed 0 bases and J shed 5 bases, with 13 bases lying between them. Per the germline V gene, CDR1 is ENHRY and CDR2 is SYGVKD. The CDR3 totals 15 residues. This chain's CDR3 is CAISESNRERYGYTF. For the CDR3, the DNA is TGTGCCATCAGTGAGTCGAACAGGGAAAGATATGGCTACACCTTC.

The table lists this clone with a count of one. The CDR3 nucleotides read TGTGCCAGCAGCTTATCCCTGACTGATGGAGATACGCAGTATTTT. Encoded protein: CASSLSLTDGDTQYF. The chain combines TRBV5-5 with TRBJ2-3; D gene uncertain. The CDR3 extends over 15 amino acids. V was pared by 2 bases and J by 5 bases, with 15 bases between. CDR1 is SGHKS and CDR2 is YYEKEE in the germline V gene (reference sequence).

The chain uses TRBV11-3 and TRBJ2-7, with 7 bases matching TRBD1. J gave up 0 bases and V 5 bases, and 10 bases lay outside the gene matches. CDR3 length: 16 residues. CDR1 is SGHNT and CDR2 is YENEEA in the germline V gene. For the CDR3, the DNA is TGTGCCAGCAGCCCCGGACAGGAATACAACTCCTACGAGCAGTACTTC. It codes for CASSPGQEYNSYEQYF. Drawing the rest from reference TRBV11-3 and TRBJ2-7, the complete variable domain is EAGVVQSPRYKIIEKKQPVAFWCNPISGHNTLYWYLQNLGQGPELLIRYENEEAVDDSQLPKDRFSAERLKGVDSTLKIQPAELGDSAVYLCASSPGQEYNSYEQYFGPGTRLTVT.

V usage is TRBV27 and J usage is TRBJ2-7; 11 nucleotides agree with TRBD2. CDR3 size: 17 residues. Germline V gene lookup returns CDR1 MNHEY and CDR2 SMNVEV (reference sequence). Unmatched junction bases numbered 11, after V lost 6 bases and J lost 1 base. The CDR3, as DNA: TGTGCCAGCAGCGGACTAGCGGGTTCCCCTAATTCCTACGAGCAGTACTTC. It codes for CASSGLAGSPNSYEQYF.

The chain couples TRBV9 to TRBJ2-7; 8 bases are shared with TRBD1. Germline CDR1 reads SGDLS; CDR2 reads YYNGEE. CDR3 length: 14 amino acids. V lost 3 bases and J lost 3; bases outside the gene matches: 5. For the CDR3, the DNA is TGTGCCAGCAGCGAGGGACAGGACCTCTACGAGCAGTACTTC. It specifies CASSEGQDLYEQYF.

The chain has TRBV19 and TRBJ1-6, with 8 bases fitting TRBD1. Germline CDR1 is LNHDA and CDR2 is SQIVND (reference sequence). This CDR3 comprises 12 residues. J lost 9 bases, V lost 6 bases, and 1 base had no gene match. CDR3 sequence: CASRQGGSPLHF. The CDR3 region has the DNA TGTGCCAGTAGACAGGGGGGTTCACCCCTCCACTTT.

CDR3 amino acids: CASGTGNRNEQFF. The CDR3, as DNA: TGTGCCAGCGGGACAGGGAATAGAAATGAGCAGTTCTTC. J is TRBJ2-1 and V is TRBV28, with 9 bases identical to TRBD1. The CDR3 is 13 residues long. V shed 8 bases and J 7 bases; nucleotides not matched to a gene: 6. The germline CDR1 and CDR2 sequences are MDHEN and SYDVKM.

The V and J genes are TRBV7-3 and TRBJ2-3; TRBD2 is a possible D gene (5 bases). The CDR3 consists of 14 residues. V shed 2 bases and J shed 7 bases, with 13 bases lying between them. Germline CDR1 is SGHTA and CDR2 is FQGTGA. CDR3 residues: CASSLAGGPNTQYF. The CDR3 DNA reads as TGTGCCAGCAGCTTAGCTGGCGGGCCCAATACGCAGTATTTT.